A single sample is the source of the 7 T cell receptor beta chains below, sequenced in a study of T cells after yellow fever vaccination. Each CDR3 protein gets one entry after TCRdb re-called the 5' RACE reads with MiXCR. The profile shows around 30,000 distinct CDR3 sequences, 6.5% to 8% of them singletons. The sample in question was PBMCs, either bulk or a sorted T-cell subset (CD4+, CD8+, memory, or dextramer-sorted; not recorded which), obtained on the day of the first yellow fever vaccination. The receptors originated from a man aged 18 to 30 who received the YFV17D yellow fever vaccine.

The rearrangement joins TRBV7-8 to TRBJ2-7, with D possibly matching TRBD2 (5 bases). V dropped 1 base and J dropped 7 bases, with 14 bases sitting between them. The CDR3 covers 14 residues. Germline assignment: CDR1 SGHVS and CDR2 FQNEAQ. CDR3 protein: CASSLDGGLREQYV. In DNA form, the CDR3 reads TGTGCCAGCAGCTTAGATGGAGGTCTTAGGGAGCAGTACGTC.

There are many counts of this clonotype. The rearrangement links TRBV12-3 or TRBV12-4 to TRBJ2-3; D unclear. V shed 3 bases and J shed 3 bases, with 7 bases lying between them. This CDR3 is 13 amino acids long. CDR3 protein: CASSFARTDTQYF. CDR3 DNA sequence: TGTGCCAGCAGTTTTGCCAGGACAGATACGCAGTATTTT.

This clonotype appeared many times. This chain links TRBV2 with TRBJ2-3; D remains ambiguous. Germline V CDR1 and CDR2: SNHLY, FYNNEI. V was clipped by 6 bases and J by 0 bases, with 13 bases between them. The CDR3 is 15 residues long. The CDR3 protein is CASRATSDSTDTQYF. Written as DNA, the CDR3 is TGTGCCAGCAGGGCTACGTCGGATAGCACAGATACGCAGTATTTT.

There are many counts of this clonotype. V and J are TRBV7-6 and TRBJ2-3; 9 bases map to TRBD2. CDR1 SGHVS and CDR2 FNYEAQ come from the germline V gene. The CDR3 extends over 14 amino acids. V shed 6 bases and J 6 bases; nucleotides not matched to a gene: 7. CDR3 sequence (DNA): TGTGCCAGCAGGTCGGGACTAGCATCGGATACGCAGTATTTT. This codes for CASRSGLASDTQYF.

The chain is built from TRBV6-1 and TRBJ1-2, with D perhaps TRBD1 (5 bases). Germline loops: CDR1 MNHNS, CDR2 SASEGT. The CDR3 covers 16 residues. V lost 6 bases and J 2 bases, leaving 19 bases between the germline ends. The CDR3 nucleotides are TGTGCCAGCAGGCGAATCCGATTAGGGGAAAACTATGGCTACACCTTC. This gives the protein CASRRIRLGENYGYTF.

This clonotype was observed at least ten times. The chain recombines TRBV27 with TRBJ1-2, with D perhaps matching TRBD1 (6 bases). The CDR3 is made up of 13 amino acids. V gave up 2 bases and J gave up 6 bases, with 10 bases separating them. Germline-derived CDR1 and CDR2 are MNHEY and SMNVEV (reference sequence). The CDR3 sequence: CASSLGGRNGYTF. The CDR3 DNA follows: TGTGCCAGCAGTTTAGGGGGGCGAAATGGCTACACCTTC.

This clonotype was observed a few times. The chain has TRBV7-2 and TRBJ2-3, with D perhaps matching TRBD1 (6 bases). CDR3 size: 16 residues. Germline V lookup: CDR1 SGHTA, CDR2 FQGNSA. With 1 base removed from V and 0 bases from J, the gap between germline ends came to 11 bases. Here the CDR3 reads CASSLEGVTSTDTQYF. For the CDR3, the DNA is TGTGCCAGCAGCTTAGAGGGGGTCACTAGCACAGATACGCAGTATTTT.